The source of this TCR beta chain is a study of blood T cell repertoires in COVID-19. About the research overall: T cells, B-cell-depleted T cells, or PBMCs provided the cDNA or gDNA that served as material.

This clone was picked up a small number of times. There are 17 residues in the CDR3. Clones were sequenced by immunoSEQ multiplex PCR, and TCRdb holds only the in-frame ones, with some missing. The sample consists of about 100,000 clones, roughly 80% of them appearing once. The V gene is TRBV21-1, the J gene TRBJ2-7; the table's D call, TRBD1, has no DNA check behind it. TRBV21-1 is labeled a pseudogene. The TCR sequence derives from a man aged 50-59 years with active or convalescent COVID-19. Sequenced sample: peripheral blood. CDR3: CASSKVVVKDKGCEQYF. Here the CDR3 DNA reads TGTGCCAGCAGCAAGGTGGTGGTTAAGGACAAAGGGTGCGAGCAGTACTTC.